This T cell receptor beta chain originates from a study of shared clonotypes between healthy human individuals. Per the study methods: Junction-only sequences produced by ImmunoSEQ had no quality scores, so filtering differed. Data came from immunoSEQ multiplex PCR; TCRdb stores just in-frame clones and leaves some out. For V, J and clone size, that table is used; D and trimming come from the DNA. The data show about 1 million clones, about 76% seen once. The CDR3 runs to 19 residues. Each of the donors was a healthy adult who was HIV-negative and had not had a recent acute infection or vaccination. Every donor, a Caucasian adult, lived in Nashville, Tennessee.

This chain links TRBV21-1 with TRBJ2-4; the table names TRBD2, a call not compared with the DNA. TRBV21-1 is designated a pseudogene. Source material: memory CD4+ T cells sorted from blood. Described subset: CD45RA-negative fraction. The clonotype originates from a man between 18 and 35 years old in good health. The CDR3: CASSKASFLRDRAKNIQYF. The CDR3 DNA sequence: TGTGCCAGCAGCAAAGCGAGCTTCTTGAGGGATAGGGCCAAAAACATTCAGTACTTC.